These 9 T cell receptor beta chains originate from one sample sequenced in a study of Ad26.COV2.S vaccination and SARS-CoV-2 variants. The treatment denotes: roughly 19 received Ad26.COV2.S at low or high dose, single or two shots; five or six received placebo; per-sample allocation not given. Specimens were obtained on day 63 following the first vaccine or placebo injection. TCRdb keeps only in-frame clones here, not all; method: immunoSEQ multiplex PCR. The sample lists about 350,000 clones, 85% occurring once. The specimen comprised peripheral blood, sampled in a trial of Ad26.COV2.S vaccine versus placebo. These receptors all come from a person aged 18-60 years who received the Ad26.COV2.S COVID-19 vaccine or a placebo.

This chain joins TRBV2 and TRBJ2-3; D unclear. The CDR3 sequence is 10 residues long. The V gene lost 8 bases and the J gene lost 2 bases, with 2 bases spanning the gap. Germline assignment: CDR1 SNHLY and CDR2 FYNNEI. The CDR3 region is CASYTDTQYF. CDR3 sequence (DNA): TGTGCCAGCTACACAGATACGCAGTATTTT.

This clone was detected once. V gene TRBV6-5 combines with J gene TRBJ1-5; D remains unclear. The CDR3 is 13 amino acids. Between the trimmed V and J ends, which lost 0 bases and 5 bases, there was a span of 5 bases. The germline CDR1 and CDR2 sequences are MNHEY and SVGAGI. CDR3 sequence reads: CASSYSRDQPQHF. As DNA, the CDR3 is TGTGCCAGCAGTTACTCGAGGGATCAGCCCCAGCATTTT.

The V and J genes are TRBV6-5 and TRBJ2-7, with a tentative D call TRBD2 (6 bases). The CDR3 is 15 residues long. The V gene lost 0 bases and the J gene lost 3 bases, with 12 bases spanning the gap. CDR1 is MNHEY, CDR2 SVGAGI, per germline. As DNA, the CDR3 is TGTGCCAGCAGTTACTCCCCCGGGAGCCACTACGAGCAGTACTTC. Its protein product is CASSYSPGSHYEQYF.

The chain is built from TRBV4-1 and TRBJ1-6; D remains unclear. V shed 0 bases and J shed 9 bases, with 15 bases lying between them. The CDR3 totals 16 residues. In germline, CDR1 is MGHRA, CDR2 YSYEKL. The CDR3 DNA sequence: TGCGCCAGCAGCCAAGAGTTCCTGGGCGGTAGTTCACCCCTCCACTTT. Translated, it gives CASSQEFLGGSSPLHF.

The gene calls are TRBV15 and TRBJ1-1; D remains unclear. The CDR3 has 12 amino acids. V was cut by 2 bases and J by 8 bases, with 9 bases left in between. Germline V lookup: CDR1 LNHNV, CDR2 YYDKDF (reference sequence). The CDR3 here is CATSRPPGEAFF. In DNA, the CDR3 is TGTGCCACCAGCAGACCACCCGGGGAAGCTTTCTTT.

The chain employs TRBV19 and TRBJ1-1, with D possibly matching TRBD1 (6 bases). This CDR3 has 16 amino acids. Between the trimmed V and J ends, which lost 4 bases and 5 bases, there was a span of 20 bases. CDR1 and CDR2 from the germline V gene are LNHDA and SQIVND (reference sequence). The CDR3 loop is CASSTVQGSGRTEAFF. The CDR3 DNA reads as TGTGCCAGTAGTACCGTACAGGGTAGTGGGCGAACTGAAGCTTTCTTT.

The rearrangement uses TRBV7-8 and TRBJ2-1; a possible D gene is TRBD1 (6 bases). V lost 3 bases, J lost 10 bases, and 13 bases lay in between. There are 13 residues in the CDR3. Germline CDR1 and CDR2: SGHVS and FQNEAQ. CDR3 sequence reads: CASSFLGGGEQFF. CDR3 bases: TGTGCCAGCAGCTTCCTCGGTGGGGGCGAGCAGTTCTTC. The variable domain in full, completed from reference TRBV7-8 and TRBJ2-1, reads GAGVSQSPRYKVAKRGQDVALRCDPISGHVSLFWYQQALGQGPEFLTYFQNEAQLDKSGLPSDRFFAERPEGSVSTLKIQRTQQEDSAVYLCASSFLGGGEQFFGPGTRLTVL.

This clone was found once. The chain links TRBV7-9 to TRBJ1-1, with a weak D call TRBD1 (5 bases). The V gene lost 4 bases and the J gene lost 5 bases, with 11 bases spanning the gap. Germline CDR1 reads SEHNR; CDR2 reads FQNEAQ (reference sequence). The CDR3 is 13 amino acids. CDR3 protein: CASSSIGGTEAFF. The CDR3 DNA sequence: TGTGCCAGCAGCTCGATCGGGGGGACTGAAGCTTTCTTT.

This clone was seen only once. The chain recombines TRBV9 with TRBJ1-1; tentative D call: TRBD1 (5 bases). CDR3 length: 15 residues. The V gene lost 0 bases and the J gene lost 7 bases, with 16 bases spanning the gap. The germline CDR1 and CDR2 sequences are SGDLS and YYNGEE. CDR3 sequence reads: CASSVDPHGGNEAFF. As DNA, the CDR3 is TGTGCCAGCAGCGTAGACCCACATGGGGGAAATGAAGCTTTCTTT.